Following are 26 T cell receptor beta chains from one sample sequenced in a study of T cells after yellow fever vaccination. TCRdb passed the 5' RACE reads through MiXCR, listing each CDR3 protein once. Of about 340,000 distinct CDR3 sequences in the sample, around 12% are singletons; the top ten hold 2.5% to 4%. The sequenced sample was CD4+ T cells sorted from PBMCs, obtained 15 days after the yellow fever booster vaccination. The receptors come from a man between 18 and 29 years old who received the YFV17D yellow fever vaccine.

The CDR3 bases are TGTGCCAGCAGTGAGACTAGCGGGACCGGACGGACGCAGTATTTT. Protein: CASSETSGTGRTQYF. V is TRBV2 and J is TRBJ2-3, with 11 positions matching TRBD2. CDR1 is SNHLY, CDR2 FYNNEI, per germline. Trimming at V came to 3 bases and at J to 9 bases, leaving 8 bases not matched to a gene. The CDR3 length is 15 residues.

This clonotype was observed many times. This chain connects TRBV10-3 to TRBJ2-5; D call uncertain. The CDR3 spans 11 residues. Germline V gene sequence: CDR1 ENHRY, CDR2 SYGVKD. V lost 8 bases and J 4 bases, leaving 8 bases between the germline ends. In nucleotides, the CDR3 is TGTGCCATCGGGCAGCGAGAGACCCAGTACTTC. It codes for CAIGQRETQYF.

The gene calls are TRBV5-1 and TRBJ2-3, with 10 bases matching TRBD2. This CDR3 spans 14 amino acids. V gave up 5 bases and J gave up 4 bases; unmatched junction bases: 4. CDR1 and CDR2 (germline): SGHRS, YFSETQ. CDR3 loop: CASREAGGADTQYF. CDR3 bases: TGCGCCAGCAGGGAAGCGGGGGGGGCAGATACGCAGTATTTT.

CDR3 sequence: CASKDRAANTGELFF. The CDR3 nucleotides read TGCGCCAGCAAGGACAGAGCCGCGAACACCGGGGAGCTGTTTTTT. The rearrangement links TRBV5-1 to TRBJ2-2, with D possibly TRBD1 on 6 matching bases. The CDR3 length is 15 residues. V lost 6 bases and J lost 0, with 12 bases in between. The germline V gene has CDR1 SGHRS and CDR2 YFSETQ.

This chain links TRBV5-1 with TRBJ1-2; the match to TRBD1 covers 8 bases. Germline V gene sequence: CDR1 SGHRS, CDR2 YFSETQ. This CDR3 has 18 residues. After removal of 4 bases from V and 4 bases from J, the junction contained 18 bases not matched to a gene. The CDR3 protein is CASSGGRQGFSVGYGYTF. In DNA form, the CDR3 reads TGCGCCAGCAGCGGGGGACGACAGGGGTTCTCTGTTGGCTATGGCTACACCTTC.

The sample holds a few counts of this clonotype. CDR3 nucleotide sequence: TGTGCCAGCAGCCCGCCGAGACAGGGGGGGGAAAAACTGTTTTTT. It codes for CASSPPRQGGEKLFF. V usage is TRBV7-9 and J usage is TRBJ1-4; 9 bases are a match to TRBD1. Trimming cost V 5 bases and J 8 bases; bases outside gene matches: 9. The CDR3 extends over 15 amino acids. Germline CDR1 reads SEHNR; CDR2 reads FQNEAQ (reference sequence).

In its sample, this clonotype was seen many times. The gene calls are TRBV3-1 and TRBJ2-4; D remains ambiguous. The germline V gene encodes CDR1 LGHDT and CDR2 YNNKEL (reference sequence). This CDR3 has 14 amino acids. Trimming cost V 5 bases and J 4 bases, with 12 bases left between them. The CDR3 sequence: CASSYSEVKNIQYF. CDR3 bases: TGTGCCAGCAGCTACAGTGAGGTTAAAAACATTCAGTACTTC.

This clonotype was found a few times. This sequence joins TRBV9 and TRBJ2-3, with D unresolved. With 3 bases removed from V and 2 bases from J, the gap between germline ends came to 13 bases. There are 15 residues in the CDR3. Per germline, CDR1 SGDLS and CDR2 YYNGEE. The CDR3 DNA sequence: TGTGCCAGCAGCGCGCTAGTGATTTCCACAGATACGCAGTATTTT. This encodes CASSALVISTDTQYF.

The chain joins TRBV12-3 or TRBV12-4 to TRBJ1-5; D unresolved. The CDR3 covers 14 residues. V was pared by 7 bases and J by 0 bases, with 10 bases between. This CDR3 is CASTATDSNQPQHF. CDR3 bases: TGTGCCAGCACCGCAACAGATAGCAATCAGCCCCAGCATTTT.

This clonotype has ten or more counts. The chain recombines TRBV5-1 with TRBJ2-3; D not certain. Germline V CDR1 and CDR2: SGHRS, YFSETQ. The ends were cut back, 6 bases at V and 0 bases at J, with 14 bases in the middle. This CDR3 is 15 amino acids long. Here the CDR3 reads CASNQARASTDTQYF. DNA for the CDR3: TGCGCCAGCAACCAGGCACGGGCCAGCACAGATACGCAGTATTTT.

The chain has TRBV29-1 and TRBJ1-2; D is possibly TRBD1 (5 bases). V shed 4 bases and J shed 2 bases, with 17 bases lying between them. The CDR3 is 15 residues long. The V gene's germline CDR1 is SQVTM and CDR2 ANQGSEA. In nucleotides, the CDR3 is TGCAGCGTTGCACTCGCCGGGGGGGAAAACTATGGCTACACCTTC. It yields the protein CSVALAGGENYGYTF.

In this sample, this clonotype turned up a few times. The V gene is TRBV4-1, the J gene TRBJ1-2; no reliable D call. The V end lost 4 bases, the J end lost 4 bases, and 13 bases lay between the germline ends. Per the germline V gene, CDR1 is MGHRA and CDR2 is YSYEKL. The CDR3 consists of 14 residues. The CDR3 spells CASSRAGASYGYTF. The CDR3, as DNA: TGCGCCAGCAGCCGGGCAGGCGCTTCCTATGGCTACACCTTC.

CDR3 DNA sequence: TGTGCCAGCAGCGTAGGGGTCTTAGGAGAGACCCAGTACTTC. The encoded protein is CASSVGVLGETQYF. The chain uses TRBV9 and TRBJ2-5; D not certain. This CDR3 comprises 14 residues. Trimming pared 0 bases from V and 4 bases from J, leaving 10 bases between. Germline lookup yields CDR1 SGDLS and CDR2 YYNGEE. Full variable domain (rest looked up from reference TRBV9 and TRBJ2-5): DSGVTQTPKHLITATGQRVTLRCSPRSGDLSVYWYQQSLDQGLQFLIQYYNGEERAKGNILERFSAQQFPDLHSELNLSSLELGDSALYFCASSVGVLGETQYFGPGTRLLVL.

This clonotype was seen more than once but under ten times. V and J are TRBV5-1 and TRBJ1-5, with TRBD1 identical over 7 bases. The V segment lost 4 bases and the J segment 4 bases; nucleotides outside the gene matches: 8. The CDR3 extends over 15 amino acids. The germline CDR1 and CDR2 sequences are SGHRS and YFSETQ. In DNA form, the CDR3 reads TGCGCCAGCAGCGTTGGGACAGATCCGAATCAGCCCCAGCATTTT. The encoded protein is CASSVGTDPNQPQHF.

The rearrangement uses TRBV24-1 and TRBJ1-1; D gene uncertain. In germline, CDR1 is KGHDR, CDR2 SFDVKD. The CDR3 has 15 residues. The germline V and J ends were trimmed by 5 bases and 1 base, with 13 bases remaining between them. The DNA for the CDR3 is TGTGCCACCAGTGTCCCCGGGGTACAGAACACTGAAGCTTTCTTT. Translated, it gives CATSVPGVQNTEAFF.

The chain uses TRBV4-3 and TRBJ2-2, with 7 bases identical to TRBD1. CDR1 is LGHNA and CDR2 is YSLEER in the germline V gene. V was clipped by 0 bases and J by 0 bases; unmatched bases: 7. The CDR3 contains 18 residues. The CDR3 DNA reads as TGCGCCAGCAGCCAAGAGGATCAGGGGGTCGCGAACACCGGGGAGCTGTTTTTT. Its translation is CASSQEDQGVANTGELFF.

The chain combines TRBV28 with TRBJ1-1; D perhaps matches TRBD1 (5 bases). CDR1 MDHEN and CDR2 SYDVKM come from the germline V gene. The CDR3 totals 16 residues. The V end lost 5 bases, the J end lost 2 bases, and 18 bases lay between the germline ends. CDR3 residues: CASSTPPGSGNTEAFF. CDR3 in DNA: TGTGCCAGCAGTACCCCCCCAGGGTCTGGCAACACTGAAGCTTTCTTT.

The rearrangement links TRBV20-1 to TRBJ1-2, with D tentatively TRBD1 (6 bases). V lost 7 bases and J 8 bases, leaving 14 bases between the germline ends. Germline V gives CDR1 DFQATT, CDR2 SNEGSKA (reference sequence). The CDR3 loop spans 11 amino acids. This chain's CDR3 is CSGGGSYGYTF. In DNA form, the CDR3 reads TGCAGTGGTGGGGGCTCTTACGGCTACACCTTC.

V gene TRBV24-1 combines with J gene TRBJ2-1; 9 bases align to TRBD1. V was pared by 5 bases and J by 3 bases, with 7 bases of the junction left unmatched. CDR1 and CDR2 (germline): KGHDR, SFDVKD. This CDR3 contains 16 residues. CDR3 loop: CATSGPRQGVYNEQFF. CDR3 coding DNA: TGTGCCACCAGTGGCCCTAGACAGGGGGTCTACAATGAGCAGTTCTTC.

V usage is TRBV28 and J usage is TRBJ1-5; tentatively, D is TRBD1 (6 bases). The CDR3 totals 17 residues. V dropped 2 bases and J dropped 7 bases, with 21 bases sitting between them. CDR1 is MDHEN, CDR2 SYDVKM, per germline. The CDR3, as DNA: TGTGCCAGCAGTTTACCGCCCTTCCACAGGGCTGGGCAGCCCCAGCATTTT. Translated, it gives CASSLPPFHRAGQPQHF. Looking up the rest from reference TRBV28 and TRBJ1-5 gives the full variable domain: DVKVTQSSRYLVKRTGEKVFLECVQDMDHENMFWYRQDPGLGLRLIYFSYDVKMKEKGDIPEGYSVSREKKERFSLILESASTNQTSMYLCASSLPPFHRAGQPQHFGDGTRLSIL.

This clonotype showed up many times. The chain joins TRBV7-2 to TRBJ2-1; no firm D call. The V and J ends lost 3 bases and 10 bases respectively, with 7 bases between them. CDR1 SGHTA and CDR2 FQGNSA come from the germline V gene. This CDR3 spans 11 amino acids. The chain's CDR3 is CASSFAIEQFF. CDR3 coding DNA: TGTGCCAGCAGCTTCGCAATCGAGCAGTTCTTC.

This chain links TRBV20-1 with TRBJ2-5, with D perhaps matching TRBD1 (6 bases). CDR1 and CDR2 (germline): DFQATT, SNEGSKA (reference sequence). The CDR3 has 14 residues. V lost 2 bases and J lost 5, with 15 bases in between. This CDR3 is CSARTGSGSETQYF. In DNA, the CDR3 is TGCAGTGCTAGAACAGGGTCCGGGTCCGAGACCCAGTACTTC.

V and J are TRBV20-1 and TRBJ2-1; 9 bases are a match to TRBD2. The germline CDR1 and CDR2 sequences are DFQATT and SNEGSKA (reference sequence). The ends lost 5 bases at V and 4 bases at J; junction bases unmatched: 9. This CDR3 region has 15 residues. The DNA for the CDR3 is TGCAGTGCTCTTTGGGGGAGCGGGGGGTACAATGAGCAGTTCTTC. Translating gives CSALWGSGGYNEQFF.

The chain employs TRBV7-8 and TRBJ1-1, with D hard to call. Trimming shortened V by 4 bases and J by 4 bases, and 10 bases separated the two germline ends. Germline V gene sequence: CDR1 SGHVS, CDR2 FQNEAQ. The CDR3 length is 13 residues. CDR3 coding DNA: TGTGCCAGCAGCTCCCACAGCTCCACTGAAGCTTTCTTT. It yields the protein CASSSHSSTEAFF.

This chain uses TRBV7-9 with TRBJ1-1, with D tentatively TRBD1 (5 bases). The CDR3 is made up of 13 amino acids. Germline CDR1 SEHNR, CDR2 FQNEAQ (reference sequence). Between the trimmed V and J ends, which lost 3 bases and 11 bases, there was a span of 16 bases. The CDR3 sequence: CASSLAQGFRAFF. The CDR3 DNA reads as TGTGCCAGCAGCTTGGCCCAGGGTTTTCGGGCTTTCTTT.

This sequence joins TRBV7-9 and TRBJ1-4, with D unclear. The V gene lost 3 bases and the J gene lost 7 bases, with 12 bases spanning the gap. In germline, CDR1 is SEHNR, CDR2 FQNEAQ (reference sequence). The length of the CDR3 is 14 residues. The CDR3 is CASSFPVGGEKLFF. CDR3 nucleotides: TGTGCCAGCAGCTTCCCCGTGGGAGGTGAAAAACTGTTTTTT.